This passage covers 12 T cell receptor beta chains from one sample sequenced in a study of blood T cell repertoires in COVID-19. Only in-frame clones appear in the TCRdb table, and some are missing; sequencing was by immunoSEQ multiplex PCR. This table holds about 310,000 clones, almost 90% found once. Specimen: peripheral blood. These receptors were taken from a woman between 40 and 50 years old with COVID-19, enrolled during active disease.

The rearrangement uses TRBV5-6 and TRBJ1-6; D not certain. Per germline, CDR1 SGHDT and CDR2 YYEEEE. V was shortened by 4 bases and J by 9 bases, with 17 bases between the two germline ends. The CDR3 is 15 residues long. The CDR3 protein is CASSPAWTGLSPLHF. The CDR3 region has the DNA TGTGCCAGCAGCCCAGCTTGGACCGGACTTTCACCCCTCCACTTT.

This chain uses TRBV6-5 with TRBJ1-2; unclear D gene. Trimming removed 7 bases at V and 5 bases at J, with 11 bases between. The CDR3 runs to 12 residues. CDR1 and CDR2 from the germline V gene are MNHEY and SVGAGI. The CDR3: CASTPGGYGYTF. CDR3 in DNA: TGTGCCAGCACGCCGGGTGGGTATGGCTACACCTTC.

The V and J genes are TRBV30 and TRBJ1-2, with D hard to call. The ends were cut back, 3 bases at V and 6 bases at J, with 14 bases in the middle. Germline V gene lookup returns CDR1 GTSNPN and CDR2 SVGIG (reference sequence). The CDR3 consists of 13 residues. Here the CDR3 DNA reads TGTGCCTGGAGAGCCGCGGGCCTTAATGGCTACACCTTC. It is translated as CAWRAAGLNGYTF.

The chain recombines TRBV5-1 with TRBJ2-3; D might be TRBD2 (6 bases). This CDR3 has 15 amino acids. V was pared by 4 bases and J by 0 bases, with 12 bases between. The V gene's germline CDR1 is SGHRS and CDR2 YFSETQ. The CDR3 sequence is CASSGRDFSTDTQYF. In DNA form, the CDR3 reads TGCGCCAGCAGCGGCCGGGACTTCAGCACAGATACGCAGTATTTT.

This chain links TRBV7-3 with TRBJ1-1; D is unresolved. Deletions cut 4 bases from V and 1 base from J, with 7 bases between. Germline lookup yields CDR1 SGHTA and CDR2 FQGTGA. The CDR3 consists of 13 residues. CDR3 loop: CASSSGTNTEAFF. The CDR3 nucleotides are TGTGCCAGCAGCTCGGGAACGAACACTGAAGCTTTCTTT.

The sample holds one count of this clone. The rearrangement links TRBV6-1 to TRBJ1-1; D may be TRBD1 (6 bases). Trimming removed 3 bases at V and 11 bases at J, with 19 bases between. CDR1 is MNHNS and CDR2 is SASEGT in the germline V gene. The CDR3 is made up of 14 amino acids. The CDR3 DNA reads TGTGCCAGCAGTGATGGTGGCAGGGGCCGGACGGCTTTCTTT. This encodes CASSDGGRGRTAFF.

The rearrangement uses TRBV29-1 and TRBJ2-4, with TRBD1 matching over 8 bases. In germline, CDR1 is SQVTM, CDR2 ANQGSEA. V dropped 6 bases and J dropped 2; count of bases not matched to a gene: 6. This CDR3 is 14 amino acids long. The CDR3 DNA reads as TGCAGCGTCGGAGACAGGGGCACCAAAAACATTCAGTACTTC. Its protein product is CSVGDRGTKNIQYF.

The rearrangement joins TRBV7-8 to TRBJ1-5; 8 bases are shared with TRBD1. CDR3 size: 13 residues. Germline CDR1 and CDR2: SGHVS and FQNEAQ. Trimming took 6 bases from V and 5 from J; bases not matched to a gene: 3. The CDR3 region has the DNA TGTGCCAGCAGAAAACAGGGGGATCAGCCCCAGCATTTT. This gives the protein CASRKQGDQPQHF.

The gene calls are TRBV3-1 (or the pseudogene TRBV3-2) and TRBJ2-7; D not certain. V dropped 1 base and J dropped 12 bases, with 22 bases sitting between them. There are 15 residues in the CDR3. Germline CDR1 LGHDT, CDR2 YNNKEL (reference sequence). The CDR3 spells CASSQGLLESIGLYF. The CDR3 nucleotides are TGTGCCAGCAGCCAAGGGTTATTAGAGTCAATCGGGTTGTACTTC.

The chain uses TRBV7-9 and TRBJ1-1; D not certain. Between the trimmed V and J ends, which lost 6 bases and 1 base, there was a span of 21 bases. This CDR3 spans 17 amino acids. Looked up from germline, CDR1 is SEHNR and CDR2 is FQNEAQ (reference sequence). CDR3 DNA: TGTGCCAGCAGTTCTAGAGATACGGGGAGCAAGAACACTGAAGCTTTCTTT. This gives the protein CASSSRDTGSKNTEAFF.

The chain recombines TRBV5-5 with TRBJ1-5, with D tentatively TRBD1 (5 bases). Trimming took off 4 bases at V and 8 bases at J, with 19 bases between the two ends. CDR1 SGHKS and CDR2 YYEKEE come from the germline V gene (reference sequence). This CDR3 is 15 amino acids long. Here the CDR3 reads CASSPIRGIFEPQHF. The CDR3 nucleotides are TGTGCCAGCAGCCCAATCCGGGGGATATTTGAGCCCCAGCATTTT.

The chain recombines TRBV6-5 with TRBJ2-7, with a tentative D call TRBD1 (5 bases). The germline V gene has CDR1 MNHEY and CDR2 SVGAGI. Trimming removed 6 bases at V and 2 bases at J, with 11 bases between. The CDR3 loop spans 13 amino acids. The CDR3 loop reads CASRPQGTYEQYF. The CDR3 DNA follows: TGTGCCAGCAGGCCCCAGGGTACCTACGAGCAGTACTTC.